These 8 T cell receptor beta chains were sequenced from one sample in a study of regulatory T cells in long-lasting Graves disease. Combining iRepertoire HTBI primers with Arm-PCR of CDR3 regions, the authors built TCR beta libraries. TCRdb passed the multiplex PCR reads through MiXCR, listing each CDR3 protein once. The sample has 400,000 to 500,000 distinct CDR3 sequences, around 20% seen once. Regarding time point: persistent/refractory GD, antithyroid drugs over 5 years with positive TRAb. From RNA extracted from PBMCs, the TCR library was made. This specimen was peripheral blood mononuclear cells (PBMCs), taken when the disease was refractory, from a patient treated with antithyroid drugs. The origin of the receptors is a female donor with Graves disease.

This clonotype has ten or more counts. The CDR3 loop is CASSHPLGTGELFF. CDR3 nucleotide sequence: TGTGCCAGCAGCCACCCCCTCGGCACCGGGGAGCTGTTTTTT. This sequence joins TRBV3-1 and TRBJ2-2, with D unresolved. The V gene's germline CDR1 is LGHDT and CDR2 YNNKEL (reference sequence). Deletions cut 3 bases from V and 4 bases from J, with 9 bases between. The CDR3 totals 14 residues. The whole variable domain, remainder taken from reference TRBV3-1 and TRBJ2-2, is DTAVSQTPKYLVTQMGNDKSIKCEQNLGHDTMYWYKQDSKKFLKIMFSYNNKELIINETVPNRFSPKSPDKAHLNLHINSLELGDSAVYFCASSHPLGTGELFFGEGSRLTVL.

This clonotype was seen many times. The chain is built from TRBV12-3 or TRBV12-4 and TRBJ2-2; D perhaps matches TRBD1 (5 bases). V lost 8 bases and J lost 0, with 13 bases in between. The CDR3 loop spans 15 amino acids. CDR3 protein: CASGQYFANTGELFF. The CDR3 DNA sequence: TGTGCCAGCGGACAATACTTTGCGAACACCGGGGAGCTGTTTTTT.

As concerns this clonotype: A much larger clone lies one base from this, so it may be a read error. This chain connects TRBV28 to TRBJ2-7; D gene ambiguous. V gave up 3 bases and J gave up 5 bases, with 11 bases separating them. This CDR3 spans 13 amino acids. Per germline, CDR1 MDHEN and CDR2 SYDVKM. The CDR3 DNA is TGTGCCAGCAGTTTCGCAGAGAGCCACGAGCAGTACTTC. Residues: CASSFAESHEQYF.

This clonotype was observed at least ten times. V is TRBV2 and J is TRBJ1-1; D gene uncertain. The CDR3 runs 15 residues. The germline V gene encodes CDR1 SNHLY and CDR2 FYNNEI. Trimming pared 1 base from V and 0 bases from J, leaving 9 bases between. The CDR3 nucleotides read TGTGCCAGCAGTGAAGGAAAAGCTGTGAACACTGAAGCTTTCTTT. Translated, it gives CASSEGKAVNTEAFF.

This clonotype was seen a few times. This chain uses TRBV19 with TRBJ2-6; D is undetermined. This CDR3 is 14 amino acids long. V gave up 4 bases and J gave up 0 bases, with 4 bases separating them. Germline CDR1 reads LNHDA; CDR2 reads SQIVND (reference sequence). The CDR3 region is CASSNPSGANVLTF. The CDR3 nucleotides read TGTGCCAGTAGTAATCCCTCTGGGGCCAACGTCCTGACTTTC.

Only a few counts were recorded for this clonotype. Compared with germline, one end of the junction differs, possibly owing to a read error. For the CDR3, the DNA is TGTGCTAGCAGCATAGGGACAGCGCTGGGAGAGACCCAGTACTTC. Protein sequence: CASSIGTALGETQYF. The chain carries TRBV7-7 and TRBJ2-5; TRBD1 matches 7 bases. Germline lookup yields CDR1 SSHAT and CDR2 FNYEAQ (reference sequence). The CDR3 sequence is 15 residues long.

The chain couples TRBV9 to TRBJ1-1; 9 nucleotides line up with TRBD1. Germline-derived CDR1 and CDR2 are SGDLS and YYNGEE. This CDR3 comprises 14 residues. V lost 0 bases to trimming and J lost 10 bases; unmatched junction nucleotides: 7. CDR3 DNA: TGTGCCAGCAGCGTAGGCCTGACAGGGGGTAGAGCTTTCTTT. This encodes CASSVGLTGGRAFF.

This clonotype was seen many times. The chain joins TRBV6-1 to TRBJ1-1; D unresolved. The ends were cut back, 9 bases at V and 1 base at J, with 12 bases in the middle. The CDR3 runs to 13 residues. CDR1 is MNHNS and CDR2 is SASEGT in the germline V gene. The CDR3 nucleotides read TGTGCCAGTCACCTGCAGACGAACACTGAAGCTTTCTTT. This gives the protein CASHLQTNTEAFF.